A single T cell receptor (beta chain) is shown here with its context. MiXCR, applied by TCRdb to the 5' RACE reads, yields one record per CDR3 protein. The sample yields about 53,000 distinct CDR3 sequences, 14% to 15% seen once. This sample was taken from a study of T cells of healthy individuals. The CDR3 is 14 amino acids. The germline gives CDR1 SGHVS, CDR2 FQNEAQ. With 6 bases clipped from V and 4 bases from J, the junction kept 4 bases outside the gene matches. This sequence was found in a human donor in good health. The chain is built from TRBV7-8 and TRBJ2-3, with TRBD2 matching over 10 bases. The DNA of the CDR3 is TGTGCCAGCAGGAGCGGGAGGGCCGCAGATACGCAGTATTTT. Translated, it gives CASRSGRAADTQYF.